This TCR beta chain was obtained from a study of preoperative IRX-2 immunotherapy in early breast cancer. Noted treatment: preoperative locoregional IRX-2 cytokine immunotherapy. V lost 5 bases, J lost 4 bases, and 7 bases stayed unmatched. CDR1 and CDR2 (germline): SGHVT, SQSDAQ. CDR3 length equals 15 residues. Sequenced by immunoSEQ multiplex PCR; TCRdb stores in-frame clones only, minus some. The table includes roughly 99,000 clones, about nine tenths detected once. The V and J genes are TRBV7-4 and TRBJ2-1, with 8 bases that match TRBD2. Sequenced material: tumor tissue, taken after IRX-2 immunotherapy. This sequence was found in a human donor with breast cancer. The CDR3 coding sequence is TGTGCCAGCAGCCACGGAACTAGCGGTTACAATGAGCAGTTCTTC. It codes for CASSHGTSGYNEQFF.